The sequence of this T cell receptor (beta chain) was determined in a study of human thymus T cells. Overall study results and limits: Apparent bias marked the V and J gene usage of thymic and blood repertoires.

Comments on this clone: Its antigen is unidentified.

Resections from corrective heart surgery provided thymus tissue. Corrective surgery for congenital heart defects was being performed on the healthy Finnish infants who were the donors. Method: immunoSEQ multiplex PCR; TCRdb's copy keeps in-frame clones and lacks some. The sample lists 70,000 to 75,000 clones; roughly 94% were seen once. The CDR3 is 10 residues long. V lost 8 bases to trimming and J lost 10 bases, with 11 bases between them. Germline CDR1 reads LGHNA; CDR2 reads YNFKEQ. The source of this sequence is a girl less than two years old with a congenital heart defect but otherwise immunologically healthy. Sample: thymus tissue. The chain joins TRBV4-2 to TRBJ1-1; D is ambiguous. CDR3 loop: CASGESRAFF. DNA for the CDR3: TGTGCCAGCGGGGAATCCCGAGCTTTCTTT.